This TCR beta chain was captured by sequencing in a study of T cells after yellow fever vaccination. This CDR3 region has 14 residues. Trimming left V 0 bases short and J 2 bases short, with 6 bases between. The germline CDR1 and CDR2 sequences are KGHDR and SFDVKD. This clonotype appeared a few times. Its antigen is still unknown. Study-wide findings and caveats: Most primary-vaccination clones recurred post-booster (approximately 95% CD4, roughly 91% CD8). Shared CD4/CD8 clonotypes were a small share, likely from convergent recombination.

As TCR cDNA was made by 5'RACE template switching, a universal primer site and UMIs were added. TCRdb reprocessed the 5' RACE reads with MiXCR, giving one entry per CDR3 protein. This table has 150,000 to 200,000 distinct CDR3 sequences, approximately 6.2% appearing once. V and J are TRBV24-1 and TRBJ1-2, with no clear D. This receptor was taken from a man aged 18-30 years who received the YFV17D yellow fever vaccine. The specimen was CD4+ T cells sorted from PBMCs, collected on the day of the first yellow fever vaccination. The DNA of the CDR3 is TGTGCCACCAGTGATTTGGTCCGAAACTATGGCTACACCTTC. Amino acid sequence: CATSDLVRNYGYTF.